The 27 T cell receptor beta chains given below trace back to one sample, sequenced in a study of response to subunit inactivated influenza vaccine. TCRdb re-analysed the RT-PCR reads in MiXCR, keeping a single row per CDR3 protein. The table records more than 550,000 distinct CDR3 sequences, approximately 10% of them present only once. These data were likewise used in another study, on T cells expressing NK-cell markers. That paper notes: TCR beta cDNA was generated via 5'RACE template switching incorporating UMIs.

The sample here was PBMCs from blood, taken on the day of vaccination. The receptors were gathered from a man between 45 and 60 years old who received an inactivated influenza vaccine.

The V call is TRBV9, the J call TRBJ2-3; D not resolved. This CDR3 contains 13 residues. CDR1 is SGDLS, CDR2 YYNGEE, per germline. V lost 0 bases, J lost 2 bases, and 4 bases lay in between. The CDR3 sequence: CASSVGTTDTQYF. Written as DNA, the CDR3 is TGTGCCAGCAGCGTAGGGACCACAGATACGCAGTATTTT.

CDR3 sequence: CASIGGGQNTEAFF. The CDR3 nucleotides read TGTGCCAGCATCGGAGGAGGGCAGAACACTGAAGCTTTCTTT. This chain joins TRBV3-1 and TRBJ1-1; D is undetermined. V shed 7 bases and J shed 1 base, with 13 bases lying between them. The CDR3 runs to 14 residues. Germline V gene sequence: CDR1 LGHDT, CDR2 YNNKEL (reference sequence).

This clonotype has just a few counts. The chain couples TRBV2 to TRBJ1-1; the D is unclear. CDR1 is SNHLY, CDR2 FYNNEI, per germline. CDR3 size: 15 residues. V lost 4 bases and J 3 bases, leaving 15 bases between the germline ends. In DNA, the CDR3 is TGTGCCAGCAGTGTAACCGGGCCCTGGGACACTGAAGCTTTCTTT. Protein: CASSVTGPWDTEAFF.

This clonotype has at least ten counts. This chain uses TRBV3-1 with TRBJ1-1; D gene ambiguous. Per the germline V gene, CDR1 is LGHDT and CDR2 is YNNKEL (reference sequence). The CDR3 loop spans 13 amino acids. Between the trimmed V and J ends, which lost 1 base and 1 base, there was a span of 4 bases. CDR3 residues: CASSQGQNTEAFF. In nucleotides, the CDR3 is TGTGCCAGCAGCCAAGGACAGAACACTGAAGCTTTCTTT. The entire variable domain, with the rest obtained from reference TRBV3-1 and TRBJ1-1, is as follows: DTAVSQTPKYLVTQMGNDKSIKCEQNLGHDTMYWYKQDSKKFLKIMFSYNNKELIINETVPNRFSPKSPDKAHLNLHINSLELGDSAVYFCASSQGQNTEAFFGQGTRLTVV.

The sample holds many counts of this clonotype. The chain links TRBV28 to TRBJ2-5; 11 bases align to TRBD2. Germline CDR1 is MDHEN and CDR2 is SYDVKM. CDR3 length equals 17 residues. Trimming removed 4 bases from V and 1 base from J; junction bases left unmatched: 8. CDR3 amino acids: CASSSQRLAGFQETQYF. CDR3 in DNA: TGTGCCAGCAGTTCCCAGCGACTAGCGGGGTTCCAAGAGACCCAGTACTTC. Drawing the rest from reference TRBV28 and TRBJ2-5, the complete variable domain is DVKVTQSSRYLVKRTGEKVFLECVQDMDHENMFWYRQDPGLGLRLIYFSYDVKMKEKGDIPEGYSVSREKKERFSLILESASTNQTSMYLCASSSQRLAGFQETQYFGPGTRLLVL.

This rearrangement joins TRBV30 to TRBJ2-1; TRBD2 aligns across 9 bases. CDR1 and CDR2 from the germline V gene are GTSNPN and SVGIG (reference sequence). V dropped 0 bases and J dropped 8; count of bases not matched to a gene: 11. The CDR3 consists of 16 residues. The CDR3 sequence is CAWSVLLAGVGDEQFF. In DNA, the CDR3 is TGTGCCTGGAGTGTCCTTTTAGCGGGAGTTGGTGATGAGCAGTTCTTC.

This clonotype came up a few times. The DNA of the CDR3 is TGTGCCACCAGCATAGACCCCACCGGGGAGCTGTTTTTT. This gives the protein CATSIDPTGELFF. The chain combines TRBV15 with TRBJ2-2; D gene unclear. Trimming stripped 4 bases from V and 4 bases from J, with 7 bases between. The CDR3 runs 13 residues. Germline CDR1 is LNHNV and CDR2 is YYDKDF (reference sequence).

V gene TRBV7-3 combines with J gene TRBJ2-1; either TRBD1 or TRBD2 may fit D (5 bases each). From germline, CDR1 is SGHTA and CDR2 FQGTGA. This CDR3 region has 15 residues. V dropped 5 bases and J dropped 2 bases, with 13 bases sitting between them. The CDR3 is CASSKGTVTYNEQFF. In nucleotides, the CDR3 is TGTGCCAGCAGCAAAGGGACGGTGACCTACAATGAGCAGTTCTTC.

The chain carries TRBV20-1 and TRBJ2-5, with TRBD1 matching 10 bases. Germline values: CDR1 DFQATT, CDR2 SNEGSKA (reference sequence). The CDR3 loop spans 16 amino acids. J lost 4 bases, V lost 2 bases, and 10 bases had no gene match. The CDR3 is CSARPFRQGATETQYF. The CDR3 DNA reads as TGCAGTGCTAGACCCTTTAGACAGGGGGCAACAGAGACCCAGTACTTC.

This clonotype came up a few times. The V gene is TRBV20-1, the J gene TRBJ2-5; TRBD1 matches 9 bases. V shed 2 bases and J 10 bases; nucleotides not matched to a gene: 5. The CDR3 covers 12 residues. Germline CDR1 and CDR2: DFQATT and SNEGSKA (reference sequence). The CDR3 nucleotides read TGCAGTGCTAGAATCGGACAGGGGAACCAGTACTTC. It specifies CSARIGQGNQYF.

This sequence joins TRBV27 and TRBJ2-7; no definite D call. The CDR3 runs 13 residues. V was trimmed by 2 bases and J by 2 bases, leaving 7 bases between them. Germline V gene lookup returns CDR1 MNHEY and CDR2 SMNVEV (reference sequence). The DNA for the CDR3 is TGTGCCAGCAGTTTAATGGCCACCTACGAGCAGTACTTC. Protein sequence: CASSLMATYEQYF.

This clonotype was found a few times. J is TRBJ2-2 and V is TRBV19; TRBD1 might be the D (5 bases). Trimming pared 10 bases from V and 7 bases from J, leaving 28 bases between. CDR1 is LNHDA and CDR2 is SQIVND in the germline V gene (reference sequence). The length of the CDR3 is 17 residues. The CDR3 loop reads CANSYTWARTYDGELFF. The CDR3 DNA is TGTGCCAATTCCTATACATGGGCGCGGACATACGACGGGGAGCTGTTTTTT.

The chain recombines TRBV5-5 with TRBJ2-7; no clear D. This CDR3 has 14 residues. V was trimmed by 5 bases and J by 2 bases, leaving 14 bases between them. The germline V gene encodes CDR1 SGHKS and CDR2 YYEKEE (reference sequence). The CDR3 DNA follows: TGTGCCAGCAGGCCCGACCCAGGTCCCTACGAGCAGTACTTC. Its protein is CASRPDPGPYEQYF.

This sequence joins TRBV12-3 or TRBV12-4 and TRBJ1-1; possibly TRBD1 for D (6 bases). The CDR3 has 16 residues. V was trimmed by 7 bases and J by 2 bases, leaving 20 bases between them. This chain's CDR3 is CASNPDRPNLNTEAFF. Here the CDR3 DNA reads TGTGCCAGCAATCCCGACAGGCCAAATTTAAACACTGAAGCTTTCTTT.

This clonotype has just a few counts. The chain links TRBV20-1 to TRBJ2-3, with 7 bases fitting TRBD1. The CDR3 has 18 residues. CDR1 and CDR2 (germline): DFQATT, SNEGSKA (reference sequence). With 1 base clipped from V and 0 bases from J, the junction kept 13 bases outside the gene matches. The CDR3 DNA reads as TGCAGTGCTAGAGTGCCTGAAAAAACAGGGGCTAGCACAGATACGCAGTATTTT. Its protein product is CSARVPEKTGASTDTQYF.

The V and J genes are TRBV12-3 or TRBV12-4 and TRBJ1-5; D remains ambiguous. The CDR3 sequence is 14 residues long. Trimming left V 3 bases short and J 10 bases short, with 16 bases between. The DNA for the CDR3 is TGTGCCAGCAGTTTCGCCTCTTCGTTGGGTCCCCAGCATTTT. Translation gives CASSFASSLGPQHF.

The V and J genes are TRBV20-1 and TRBJ1-5; perhaps TRBD1 as D (5 bases). The ends were cut back, 2 bases at V and 2 bases at J, with 13 bases in the middle. Looked up from germline, CDR1 is DFQATT and CDR2 is SNEGSKA (reference sequence). This CDR3 spans 15 amino acids. The CDR3 spells CSARYRDGGNQPQHF. Written as DNA, the CDR3 is TGCAGTGCTAGATACCGGGACGGGGGCAATCAGCCCCAGCATTTT.

This clonotype was recorded at least ten times. The chain links TRBV4-3 to TRBJ2-2; no definite D call. The CDR3 is 14 residues long. V shed 0 bases and J shed 4 bases, with 6 bases lying between them. Germline V gene sequence: CDR1 LGHNA, CDR2 YSLEER. The CDR3 region has the DNA TGCGCCAGCAGCCAAGATAGTTTCACCGGGGAGCTGTTTTTT. Its protein product is CASSQDSFTGELFF.

The rearrangement joins TRBV20-1 to TRBJ2-7, with 11 bases identical to TRBD2. The junction had 4 bases not matched to a gene; V was cut back by 0 bases and J by 0 bases. Germline CDR1 reads DFQATT; CDR2 reads SNEGSKA (reference sequence). The CDR3 runs 16 residues. DNA of the CDR3: TGCAGTGCTAGAGATCCGACTAGCGGGATCTCCTACGAGCAGTACTTC. Its translation: CSARDPTSGISYEQYF.

This clonotype was seen a few times. The gene calls are TRBV29-1 and TRBJ2-2; a weak D match, TRBD1 (5 bases). Germline V gives CDR1 SQVTM, CDR2 ANQGSEA. The CDR3 has 15 residues. Trimming took off 4 bases at V and 0 bases at J, with 12 bases between the two ends. The CDR3 nucleotides are TGCAGCGTTGCCCCGGCAGGGTCGAACACCGGGGAGCTGTTTTTT. Its protein product is CSVAPAGSNTGELFF.

This clonotype appeared many times. CDR3 protein: CSATLSIGSNYEQYF. CDR3 in DNA: TGCAGTGCTACACTCTCCATTGGTTCCAACTACGAGCAGTACTTC. The chain combines TRBV20-1 with TRBJ2-7, with D uncertain. Germline V gives CDR1 DFQATT, CDR2 SNEGSKA (reference sequence). Trimming left V 4 bases short and J 3 bases short, with 19 bases between. The length of the CDR3 is 15 residues.

The V gene is TRBV3-1, the J gene TRBJ2-3; 7 bases fit TRBD2. This CDR3 has 17 amino acids. Germline V gene data show CDR1 as LGHDT and CDR2 as YNNKEL (reference sequence). With V trimmed by 3 bases and J by 0 bases, 9 bases remained unmatched. CDR3 sequence: CASSQTWGGTSTDTQYF. The CDR3 bases are TGTGCCAGCAGCCAGACCTGGGGGGGTACTAGCACAGATACGCAGTATTTT.

The J gene is TRBJ1-1, the V gene TRBV20-1; possible D gene TRBD1, 6 bases. The CDR3 totals 13 residues. Germline V gene sequence: CDR1 DFQATT, CDR2 SNEGSKA (reference sequence). V was trimmed by 5 bases and J by 5 bases, leaving 15 bases between them. CDR3 bases: TGCAGTGCTGACTCAGGGGCGGAAACTGAAGCTTTCTTT. It translates to CSADSGAETEAFF.

The rearrangement links TRBV6-1 to TRBJ2-7; D is uncertain. This CDR3 contains 11 residues. With 0 bases removed from V and 7 bases from J, the gap between germline ends came to 4 bases. Germline assignment: CDR1 MNHNS and CDR2 SASEGT. The CDR3 sequence: CASSEAWEQYF. The CDR3 DNA reads TGTGCCAGCAGTGAAGCTTGGGAGCAGTACTTC.

In DNA, the CDR3 is TGTGCCAGCACCCCCGGGGGGGGGAGGGCGGCTGAGCAGTTCTTC. This codes for CASTPGGGRAAEQFF. The chain is built from TRBV12-3 or TRBV12-4 and TRBJ2-1; 8 nucleotides agree with TRBD2. V was pared by 7 bases and J by 9 bases, with 14 bases of the junction left unmatched. This CDR3 has 15 amino acids.

This clonotype was counted a few times. V usage is TRBV6-5 and J usage is TRBJ2-7, with D perhaps being TRBD1 or TRBD2 (6 bases each). The CDR3 consists of 15 residues. The V gene's germline CDR1 is MNHEY and CDR2 SVGAGI. V gave up 0 bases and J gave up 0 bases, with 9 bases separating them. The CDR3 here is CASSYSGGSSYEQYF. The DNA of the CDR3 is TGTGCCAGCAGTTACTCCGGGGGCTCCTCCTACGAGCAGTACTTC.

The chain joins TRBV30 to TRBJ2-6; D is undetermined. The CDR3 has 15 residues. Trimming pared 3 bases from V and 0 bases from J, leaving 9 bases between. From germline, CDR1 is GTSNPN and CDR2 SVGIG (reference sequence). The DNA for the CDR3 is TGTGCCTGGAGCGCATTAGGCTCTGGGGCCAACGTCCTGACTTTC. Its protein product is CAWSALGSGANVLTF. The whole variable domain, filled in from reference TRBV30 and TRBJ2-6, reads SQTIHQWPATLVQPVGSPLSLECTVEGTSNPNLYWYRQAAGRGLQLLFYSVGIGQISSEVPQNLSASRPQDRQFILSSKKLLLSDSGFYLCAWSALGSGANVLTFGAGSRLTVL.